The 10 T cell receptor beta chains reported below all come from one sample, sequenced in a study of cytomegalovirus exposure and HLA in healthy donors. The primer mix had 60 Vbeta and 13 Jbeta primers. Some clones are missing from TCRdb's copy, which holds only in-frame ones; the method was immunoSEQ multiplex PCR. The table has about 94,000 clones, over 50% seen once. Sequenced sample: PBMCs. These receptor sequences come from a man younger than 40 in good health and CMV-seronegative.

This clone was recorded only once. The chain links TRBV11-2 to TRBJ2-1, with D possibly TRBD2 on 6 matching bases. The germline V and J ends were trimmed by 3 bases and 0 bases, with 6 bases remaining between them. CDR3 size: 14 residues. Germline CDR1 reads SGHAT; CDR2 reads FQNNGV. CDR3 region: CASSFGSSYNEQFF. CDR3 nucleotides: TGTGCCAGCAGCTTCGGGAGCTCCTACAATGAGCAGTTCTTC.

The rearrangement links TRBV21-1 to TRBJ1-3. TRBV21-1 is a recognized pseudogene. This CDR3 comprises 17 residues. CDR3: CASSPKRGGNSGNTIYF. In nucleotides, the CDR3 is TGTGCCAGCAGCCCAAAACGGGGGGGGAACTCTGGAAACACCATATATTTT.

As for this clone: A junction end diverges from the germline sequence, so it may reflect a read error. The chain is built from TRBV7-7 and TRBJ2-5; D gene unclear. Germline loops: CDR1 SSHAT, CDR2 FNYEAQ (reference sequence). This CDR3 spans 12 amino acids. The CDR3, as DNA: TGTGCTAGCAGCTTAAACGGAGAGACCCAGTACTTC. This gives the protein CASSLNGETQYF.

The CDR3 loop reads CASSTPGGGPLHTIYF. The CDR3 DNA sequence: TGTGCCAGCAGCACCCCTGGCGGGGGGCCGTTGCACACCATATATTTT. The V and J genes are TRBV11-2 and TRBJ1-3; D possibly corresponds to TRBD1 (6 bases). Germline V gives CDR1 SGHAT, CDR2 FQNNGV. Deletions cut 5 bases from V and 8 bases from J, with 22 bases between. The CDR3 has 16 residues.

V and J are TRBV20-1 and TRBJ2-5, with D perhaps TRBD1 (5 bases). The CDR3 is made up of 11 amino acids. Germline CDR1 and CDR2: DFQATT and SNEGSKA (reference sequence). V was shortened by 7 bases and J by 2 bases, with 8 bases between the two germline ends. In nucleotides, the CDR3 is TGCAGTGGTGGGGCTCAAGAGACCCAGTACTTC. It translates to CSGGAQETQYF.

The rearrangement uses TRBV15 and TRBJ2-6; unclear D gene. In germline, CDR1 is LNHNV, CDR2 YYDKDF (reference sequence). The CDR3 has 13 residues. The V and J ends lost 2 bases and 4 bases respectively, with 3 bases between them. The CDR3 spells CATSRPGANVLTF. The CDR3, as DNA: TGTGCCACCAGCAGACCGGGGGCCAACGTCCTGACTTTC.

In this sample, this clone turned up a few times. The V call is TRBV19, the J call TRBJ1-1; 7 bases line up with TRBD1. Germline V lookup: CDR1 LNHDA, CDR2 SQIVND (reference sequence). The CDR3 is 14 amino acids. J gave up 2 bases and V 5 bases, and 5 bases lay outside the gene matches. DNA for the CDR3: TGTGCCAGTAGTGCCCGACAGGGCAACACTGAAGCTTTCTTT. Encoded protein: CASSARQGNTEAFF.

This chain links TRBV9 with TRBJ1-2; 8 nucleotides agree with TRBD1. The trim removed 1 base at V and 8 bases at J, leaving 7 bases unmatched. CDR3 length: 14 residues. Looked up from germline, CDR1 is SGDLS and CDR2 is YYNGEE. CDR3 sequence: CASSVSGGAGGYTF. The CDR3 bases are TGTGCCAGCAGCGTATCAGGGGGCGCAGGGGGCTACACCTTC.

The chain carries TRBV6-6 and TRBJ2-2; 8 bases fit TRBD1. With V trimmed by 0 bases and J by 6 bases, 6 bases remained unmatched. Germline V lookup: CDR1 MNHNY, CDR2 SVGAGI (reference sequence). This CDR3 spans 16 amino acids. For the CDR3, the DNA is TGTGCCAGCAGTTACTCGACGCAGGGGGCCGCCGGGGAGCTGTTTTTT. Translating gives CASSYSTQGAAGELFF.

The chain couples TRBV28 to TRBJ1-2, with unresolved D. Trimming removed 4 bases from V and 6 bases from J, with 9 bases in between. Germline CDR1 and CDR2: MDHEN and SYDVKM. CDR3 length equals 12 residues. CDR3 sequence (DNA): TGTGCCAGCAGTTGGAGGTCCCATGGCTACACCTTC. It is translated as CASSWRSHGYTF.